The clone carrying this T cell receptor beta chain was detected many times. Its cognate antigen is unknown. TCR beta CDR3 regions were amplified from RNA transcripts. The HTBI primer set drove a first-round RT-PCR of the TCR CDR3. TCRdb analysed the multiplex PCR reads with MiXCR anew, one entry per CDR3 protein. Of over 150,000 distinct CDR3 sequences in the sample, around a sixth are singletons; the top ten hold approximately 56%. The study enrolled patients aged 18 to 65 with newly diagnosed hyperthyroidism of under 2 months' duration. PBMCs stemmed from around 10 ml fresh peripheral blood. The sample belongs to a study of T cells in Graves' hyperthyroidism and ophthalmopathy. Points from the study as a whole: Ophthalmopathy and stable hyperthyroidism were separated by a 13 V-J model. The blood repertoire included most of the expanded thyroid clonotypes above 0.001.

Germline CDR1 reads MDHEN; CDR2 reads SYDVKM. V lost 6 bases to trimming and J lost 5 bases, with 8 bases between them. CDR3 length equals 12 residues. Sequenced sample: blood. The TCR comes from a woman between 45 and 65 years old with Graves' hyperthyroidism. The rearrangement links TRBV28 to TRBJ2-1, with D unresolved. The CDR3 protein is CASRQRNNEQFF. CDR3 coding DNA: TGTGCCAGCAGGCAAAGGAACAATGAGCAGTTCTTC.